The rows below give T cell receptor beta chains drawn from one sample of a study of cytomegalovirus exposure and HLA in healthy donors. Clones were sequenced by immunoSEQ multiplex PCR, and TCRdb holds only the in-frame ones, with some missing. The table shows more than 90,000 clones, with 73% occurring only once. Input material: PBMCs. These receptors all stem from a woman in her 30s in good health and CMV-seronegative. Both conserved end residues are part of each CDR3. Fields, in order: CDR3 DNA, CDR3 protein, V gene, D gene, J gene, clone size, CDR3 length. D genes are given only for firm matches. Expanded clones are given a class, and other clones once, few, many or no size at all.

TGTGCCAGCAGCCTTAAGAACAGGGGCGCGACTGAAGCTTTCTTT CASSLKNRGATEAFF TRBV5-8 TRBD1 TRBJ1-1 . 15
TGTGCCACCAGCCTGGACATTAACACTGAAGCTTTCTTT CATSLDINTEAFF TRBV15 . TRBJ1-1 . 13
TGTGCCAGCAGCTTCCAGGGGGCAACCACTGAAGCTTTCTTT CASSFQGATTEAFF TRBV6-5 TRBD1 TRBJ1-1 few 14
TGTGCCAGCAGTGAATTAGTGGGGCCGAGCTCCTACGAGCAGTACTTC CASSELVGPSSYEQYF TRBV25-1 . TRBJ2-7 . 16
TGTGCCTGGAGCCTTAGCTCCGATCAGCCCCAGCATTTT CAWSLSSDQPQHF TRBV30 . TRBJ1-5 few 13
TGTGCCAGCAGTTTAAAAACCTCGACAGGTGCCTACAATGAGCAGTTCTTC CASSLKTSTGAYNEQFF TRBV27 . TRBJ2-1 . 17
TGTGCCATCAGGGCATCGGACTATTCCACAGATACGCAGTATTTT CAIRASDYSTDTQYF TRBV10-3 . TRBJ2-3 few 15
TGTGCCAGCAGCCTACAGGGGGCGGGTGGCTACACCTTC CASSLQGAGGYTF TRBV7-2 TRBD1 TRBJ1-2 . 13
TGCGCCAGCAGCCCCTCGGGCGGGTATCAGCCCCAGCATTTT CASSPSGGYQPQHF TRBV5-1 . TRBJ1-5 . 14
TGTGCCAGCTCAACAGAAAGCTCCTATAATTCACCCCTCCACTTT CASSTESSYNSPLHF TRBV18 . TRBJ1-6 . 15
TGTGCCAGCAGCCGACAGGGGGCTAGAAGCGAGCAGTACTTC CASSRQGARSEQYF TRBV6-5 TRBD1 TRBJ2-7 few 14
TGCAGCGTTACGACAGGGGACACTGAAGCTTTCTTT CSVTTGDTEAFF TRBV29-1 TRBD1 TRBJ1-1 . 12